Below, 19 T cell receptor beta chains from the same sample are listed, as sequenced in a study of OX40 agonist ivuxolimab in advanced cancers. TCRdb's table, derived via immunoSEQ multiplex PCR, lists solely in-frame clones and lacks some. In the table there are 80,000 to 100,000 clones, about 90% of which are singletons. Sequences were derived from CD4+ or CD8+ T cells sorted from blood, sampled in a trial of the OX40 agonist ivuxolimab. Receptor source: an adult with an advanced solid tumor such as melanoma, head and neck, liver or kidney cancer.

The gene calls are TRBV5-1 and TRBJ2-1; TRBD2 agrees at 9 bases. The junction had 14 bases not matched to a gene; V was cut back by 5 bases and J by 8 bases. The CDR3 is 16 residues long. The germline V gene encodes CDR1 SGHRS and CDR2 YFSETQ. In DNA form, the CDR3 reads TGCGCCAGCAGTCTCTTCAGGGCTAGCGGGAACGATGAGCAGTTCTTC. Protein sequence: CASSLFRASGNDEQFF.

V and J are TRBV5-4 and TRBJ2-3; TRBD2 matches at 8 bases. The CDR3 length is 15 residues. CDR1 and CDR2 (germline): SGHNT, YYREEE (reference sequence). After removal of 5 bases from V and 2 bases from J, the junction contained 7 bases not matched to a gene. This CDR3 is CASRGTSGTTDTQYF. CDR3 nucleotide sequence: TGTGCCAGCAGGGGTACTAGCGGAACCACAGATACGCAGTATTTT.

V gene TRBV7-9 combines with J gene TRBJ2-7; 10 bases line up with TRBD1. There are 16 residues in the CDR3. The germline V gene has CDR1 SEHNR and CDR2 FQNEAQ (reference sequence). Germline trimming cut 3 bases from V and 2 bases from J; bases unmatched to any gene: 7. In DNA form, the CDR3 reads TGTGCCAGCAGCTTTAGTAGGGGGACAGGGGCCTACGAGCAGTACTTC. Translated, it gives CASSFSRGTGAYEQYF.

CDR3 sequence: CASSFTDLGNGYTF. For the CDR3, the DNA is TGTGCCAGCAGCTTTACGGATCTAGGCAATGGCTACACCTTC. This chain links TRBV7-9 with TRBJ1-2, with D unclear. The CDR3 consists of 14 residues. V gave up 3 bases and J gave up 6 bases, with 14 bases separating them. Germline V gene lookup returns CDR1 SEHNR and CDR2 FQNEAQ (reference sequence).

The chain employs TRBV5-4 and TRBJ1-4; D may be TRBD1 (5 bases). Germline CDR1 SGHNT, CDR2 YYREEE (reference sequence). The CDR3 length is 14 residues. Trimming took 5 bases from V and 4 from J, leaving 12 bases between them. CDR3 sequence: CASRARDGNEKLFF. CDR3 nucleotide sequence: TGTGCCAGCAGAGCCCGGGACGGTAATGAAAAACTGTTTTTT.

The chain uses TRBV2 and TRBJ2-2; TRBD2 aligns across 10 bases. This CDR3 has 13 residues. With V trimmed by 6 bases and J by 6 bases, 1 base remained unmatched. Germline V lookup: CDR1 SNHLY, CDR2 FYNNEI. DNA for the CDR3: TGTGCCAGCAGAGCGGGGGGGGCCGGGGAGCTGTTTTTT. Its translation is CASRAGGAGELFF.

The V call is TRBV11-1, the J call TRBJ2-7, with D perhaps given as TRBD1 or TRBD2 (5 bases each). V gave up 5 bases and J gave up 6 bases, with 11 bases separating them. CDR1 and CDR2 (germline): SGHAT, FQDESV (reference sequence). The CDR3 is 12 residues long. CDR3 coding DNA: TGTGCCAGCAGCCGGGTGGGGGTCGAGCAGTACTTC. It codes for CASSRVGVEQYF.

This chain uses TRBV6-5 with TRBJ1-1, with D tentatively TRBD1 (6 bases). The CDR3 has 15 amino acids. V lost 6 bases and J lost 2, with 16 bases in between. Germline V gives CDR1 MNHEY, CDR2 SVGAGI. Here the CDR3 reads CASRGGTGFNTEAFF. In nucleotides, the CDR3 is TGTGCCAGCAGAGGGGGAACAGGGTTTAACACTGAAGCTTTCTTT.

The chain is built from TRBV6-6 and TRBJ2-1; the D gene is possibly TRBD1 (6 bases). Germline assignment: CDR1 MNHNY and CDR2 SVGAGI (reference sequence). The CDR3 extends over 16 amino acids. V was clipped by 6 bases and J by 4 bases, with 19 bases between them. The CDR3 protein is CASRARQDPGYNEQFF. In DNA, the CDR3 is TGTGCCAGCAGAGCCCGACAGGACCCTGGGTACAATGAGCAGTTCTTC.

The chain joins TRBV5-5 to TRBJ1-4; 7 bases are shared with TRBD1. Trimming at V came to 5 bases and at J to 3 bases, leaving 7 bases not matched to a gene. Germline V CDR1 and CDR2: SGHKS, YYEKEE (reference sequence). The CDR3 loop spans 15 amino acids. In DNA form, the CDR3 reads TGTGCCAGCAGGTTCGGAGGGGGCTCTAATGAAAAACTGTTTTTT. Its protein product is CASRFGGGSNEKLFF.

The rearrangement uses TRBV7-9 and TRBJ2-3; 10 positions match TRBD2. Trimming at V came to 5 bases and at J to 5 bases, leaving 16 bases not matched to a gene. The CDR3 extends over 18 amino acids. The germline V gene has CDR1 SEHNR and CDR2 FQNEAQ (reference sequence). CDR3 in DNA: TGTGCCAGCAGCATGCGGGCGGGAGCGGGAGGGGTGGAAGATACGCAGTATTTT. Translating it yields CASSMRAGAGGVEDTQYF.

The rearrangement joins TRBV6-1 to TRBJ1-5; D is ambiguous. The CDR3 sequence is 14 residues long. Germline values: CDR1 MNHNS, CDR2 SASEGT. The germline V and J ends were trimmed by 4 bases and 7 bases, with 14 bases remaining between them. This CDR3 is CASSALASGQPQHF. The CDR3 DNA is TGTGCCAGCAGTGCCCTCGCATCGGGGCAGCCCCAGCATTTT.

This clone was seen a single time. CDR3 protein: CASSSTDNLIGNTIYF. CDR3 DNA sequence: TGTGCCAGCAGTTCAACGGACAACTTAATAGGAAACACCATATATTTT. The J gene is TRBJ1-3, the V gene TRBV6-5, with a possible D match to TRBD1 (5 bases). Trimming cost V 4 bases and J 4 bases, with 17 bases left between them. CDR1 is MNHEY and CDR2 is SVGAGI in the germline V gene. The CDR3 length is 16 residues.

The chain is built from TRBV6-1 and TRBJ2-7; TRBD1 is a possible D gene (5 bases). In germline, CDR1 is MNHNS, CDR2 SASEGT. The V and J ends lost 4 bases and 5 bases respectively, with 18 bases between them. CDR3 size: 15 residues. CDR3 in amino acids: CASSALTVSGHEQYF. As DNA, the CDR3 is TGTGCCAGCAGTGCCCTGACAGTGAGTGGTCACGAGCAGTACTTC.

The chain couples TRBV9 to TRBJ2-4, with 10 bases fitting TRBD2. The CDR3 spans 17 residues. With 0 bases clipped from V and 0 bases from J, the junction kept 3 bases outside the gene matches. Per the germline V gene, CDR1 is SGDLS and CDR2 is YYNGEE. DNA of the CDR3: TGTGCCAGCAGCGTAGGGGCTAGCGGGAGAGCCAAAAACATTCAGTACTTC. It yields the protein CASSVGASGRAKNIQYF.

The V and J genes are TRBV11-3 and TRBJ2-1, with 15 nucleotides matching TRBD2. CDR3 length: 15 amino acids. The germline gives CDR1 SGHNT, CDR2 YENEEA. V lost 4 bases and J lost 7; bases outside the gene matches: 2. The CDR3, as DNA: TGTGCCAGCAGCTGGGGACTAGCGGGAGGTAATGAGCAGTTCTTC. Encoded protein: CASSWGLAGGNEQFF.

CDR3 bases: TGCGCCAGCAGCTGGGGCGCGGAGGGCGATTCACCCCTCCACTTT. Residues: CASSWGAEGDSPLHF. The V call is TRBV4-3, the J call TRBJ1-6, with D maybe TRBD1 (5 bases). The CDR3 contains 15 residues. The ends were cut back, 5 bases at V and 8 bases at J, with 16 bases in the middle. Germline V CDR1 and CDR2: LGHNA, YSLEER.

The chain links TRBV10-3 to TRBJ2-1; 10 bases line up with TRBD2. V was clipped by 2 bases and J by 10 bases; unmatched bases: 11. Germline loops: CDR1 ENHRY, CDR2 SYGVKD. The CDR3 has 16 residues. The CDR3 DNA reads as TGTGCCATCAGTGAGAAGAGGATAGCGGGGGGCCTAGAGCAGTTCTTC. It yields the protein CAISEKRIAGGLEQFF.

In this sample, this clone turned up once. The chain has TRBV27 and TRBJ2-3; maybe TRBD1 (7 bases). The germline V gene encodes CDR1 MNHEY and CDR2 SMNVEV (reference sequence). V was trimmed by 10 bases and J by 1 base, leaving 21 bases between them. The CDR3 extends over 16 amino acids. CDR3 DNA: TGTGCCACCCAAGCCAGGGGGGAGTACGGCACAGATACGCAGTATTTT. Translated, it gives CATQARGEYGTDTQYF.